The TCR beta chain under discussion was sequenced for a study of preoperative IRX-2 immunotherapy in early breast cancer. Repertoires were generated with immunoSEQ multiplex PCR, while TCRdb's copy carries only in-frame clones and drops some. The repertoire has approximately 34,000 clones, roughly 96% of them found once; the top ten carry about 6.8%. Stated treatment: preoperative locoregional IRX-2 cytokine immunotherapy. The CDR3 is 13 amino acids. Trimming pared 6 bases from V and 7 bases from J, leaving 13 bases between. In germline, CDR1 is LNHDA, CDR2 SQIVND (reference sequence). This material was collected from a patient treated with IRX-2 immunotherapy. The TCR comes from a human donor with breast cancer. This chain connects TRBV19 to TRBJ2-1; D assignment may be TRBD1 or TRBD2 (5 bases each). The CDR3 sequence: CASRPGAGNEQFF. The CDR3, as DNA: TGTGCCAGTAGGCCCGGGGCTGGGAATGAGCAGTTCTTC. Full variable domain (missing parts from reference TRBV19 and TRBJ2-1): DGGITQSPKYLFRKEGQNVTLSCEQNLNHDAMYWYRQDPGQGLRLIYYSQIVNDFQKGDIAEGYSVSREKKESFPLTVTSAQKNPTAFYLCASRPGAGNEQFFGPGTRLTVL.